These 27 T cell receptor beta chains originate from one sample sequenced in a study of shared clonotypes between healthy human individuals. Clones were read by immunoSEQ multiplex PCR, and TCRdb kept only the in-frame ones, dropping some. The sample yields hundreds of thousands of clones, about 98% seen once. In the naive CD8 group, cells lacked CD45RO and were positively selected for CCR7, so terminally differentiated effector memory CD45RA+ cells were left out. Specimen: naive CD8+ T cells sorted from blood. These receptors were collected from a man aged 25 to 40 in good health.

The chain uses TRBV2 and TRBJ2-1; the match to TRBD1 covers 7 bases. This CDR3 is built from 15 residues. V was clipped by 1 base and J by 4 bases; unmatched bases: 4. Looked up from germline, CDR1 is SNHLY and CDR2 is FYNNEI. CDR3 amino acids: CASSEETGSYNEQFF. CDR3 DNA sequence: TGTGCCAGCAGTGAAGAGACAGGGTCTTACAATGAGCAGTTCTTC.

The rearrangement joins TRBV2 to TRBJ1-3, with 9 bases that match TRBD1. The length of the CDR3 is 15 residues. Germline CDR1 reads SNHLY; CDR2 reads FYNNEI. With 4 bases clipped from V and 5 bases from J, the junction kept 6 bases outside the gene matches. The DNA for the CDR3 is TGTGCCAGCAGTGGGGACGGGACAGGGAGAAACACCATATATTTT. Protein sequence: CASSGDGTGRNTIYF.

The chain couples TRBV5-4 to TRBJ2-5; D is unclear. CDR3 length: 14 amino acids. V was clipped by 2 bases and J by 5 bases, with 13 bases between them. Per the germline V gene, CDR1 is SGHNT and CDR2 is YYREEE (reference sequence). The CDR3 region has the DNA TGTGCCAGCAGCTTAAAGGGTCTGAGGGAGACCCAGTACTTC. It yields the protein CASSLKGLRETQYF.

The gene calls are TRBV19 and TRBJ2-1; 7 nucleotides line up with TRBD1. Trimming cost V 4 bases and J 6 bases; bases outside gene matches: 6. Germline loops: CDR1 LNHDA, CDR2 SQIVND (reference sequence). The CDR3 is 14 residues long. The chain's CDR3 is CASSTWDSSNEQFF. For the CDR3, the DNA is TGTGCCAGTAGTACATGGGACAGTAGCAATGAGCAGTTCTTC.

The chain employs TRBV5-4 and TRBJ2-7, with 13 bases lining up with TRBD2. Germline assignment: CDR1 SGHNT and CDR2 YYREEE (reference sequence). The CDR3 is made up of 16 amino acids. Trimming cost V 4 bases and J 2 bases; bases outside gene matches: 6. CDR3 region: CASSPLAGGLTYEQYF. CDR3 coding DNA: TGTGCCAGCAGCCCACTAGCGGGAGGGTTAACCTACGAGCAGTACTTC.

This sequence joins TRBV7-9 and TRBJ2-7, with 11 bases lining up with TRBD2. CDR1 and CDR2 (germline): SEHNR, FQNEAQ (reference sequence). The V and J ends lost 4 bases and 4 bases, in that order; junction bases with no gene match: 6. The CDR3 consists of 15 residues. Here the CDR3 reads CASSSTSGSRYEQYF. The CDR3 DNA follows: TGTGCCAGCAGCTCCACTAGCGGGAGTCGGTACGAGCAGTACTTC.

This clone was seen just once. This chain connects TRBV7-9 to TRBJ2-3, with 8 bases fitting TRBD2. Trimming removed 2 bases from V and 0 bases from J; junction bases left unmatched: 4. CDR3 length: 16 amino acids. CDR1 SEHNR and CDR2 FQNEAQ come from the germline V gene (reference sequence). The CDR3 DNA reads TGTGCCAGCAGCTTAATAGCGGGACTGAGCACAGATACGCAGTATTTT. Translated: CASSLIAGLSTDTQYF.

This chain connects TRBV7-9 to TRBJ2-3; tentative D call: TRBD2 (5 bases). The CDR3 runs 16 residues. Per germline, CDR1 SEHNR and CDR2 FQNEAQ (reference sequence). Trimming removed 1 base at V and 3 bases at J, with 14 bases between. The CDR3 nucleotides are TGTGCCAGCAGCTTAGTCCGAGGGCTTTTGACAGATACGCAGTATTTT. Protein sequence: CASSLVRGLLTDTQYF.

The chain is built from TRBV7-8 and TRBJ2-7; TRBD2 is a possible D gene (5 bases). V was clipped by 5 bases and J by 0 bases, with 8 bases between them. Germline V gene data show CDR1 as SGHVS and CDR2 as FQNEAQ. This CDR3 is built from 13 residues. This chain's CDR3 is CASSHTSSYEQYF. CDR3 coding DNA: TGTGCCAGCAGCCATACTAGCTCCTACGAGCAGTACTTC. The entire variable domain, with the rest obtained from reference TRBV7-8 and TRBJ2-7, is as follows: GAGVSQSPRYKVAKRGQDVALRCDPISGHVSLFWYQQALGQGPEFLTYFQNEAQLDKSGLPSDRFFAERPEGSVSTLKIQRTQQEDSAVYLCASSHTSSYEQYFGPGTRLTVT.

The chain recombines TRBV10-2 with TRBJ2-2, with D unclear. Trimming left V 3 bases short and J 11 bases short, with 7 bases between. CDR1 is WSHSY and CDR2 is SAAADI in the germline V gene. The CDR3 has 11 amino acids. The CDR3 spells CASSDEAELFF. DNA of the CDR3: TGCGCCAGCAGTGACGAAGCTGAGCTGTTTTTT.

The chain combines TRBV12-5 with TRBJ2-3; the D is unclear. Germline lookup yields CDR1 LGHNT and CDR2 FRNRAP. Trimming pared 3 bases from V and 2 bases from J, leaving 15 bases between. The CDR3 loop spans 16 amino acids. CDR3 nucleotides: TGTGCTAGTGGTTTTTCTTCCTCCGGACCCACAGATACGCAGTATTTT. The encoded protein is CASGFSSSGPTDTQYF.

The CDR3 nucleotides read TGTGCTAGTGACCCGAACCAGGGGGTCGTCGATCAGCCCCAGCATTTT. Protein product: CASDPNQGVVDQPQHF. This sequence joins TRBV12-5 and TRBJ1-5; the match to TRBD1 covers 7 bases. Trimming took 7 bases from V and 5 from J; bases not matched to a gene: 14. There are 16 residues in the CDR3. In germline, CDR1 is LGHNT, CDR2 FRNRAP.

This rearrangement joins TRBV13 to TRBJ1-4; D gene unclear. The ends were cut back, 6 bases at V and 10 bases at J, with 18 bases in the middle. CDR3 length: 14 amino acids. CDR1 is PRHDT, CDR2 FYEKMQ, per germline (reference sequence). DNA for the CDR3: TGTGCCAGCAGTCAGGACGTCGATCAAGGAAAACTGTTTTTT. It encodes CASSQDVDQGKLFF.

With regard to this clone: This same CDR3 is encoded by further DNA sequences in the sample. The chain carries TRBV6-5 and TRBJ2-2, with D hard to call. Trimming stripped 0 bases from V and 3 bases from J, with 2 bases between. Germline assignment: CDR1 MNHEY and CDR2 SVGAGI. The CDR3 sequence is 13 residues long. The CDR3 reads CASSYSYTGELFF. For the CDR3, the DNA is TGTGCCAGCAGTTACTCATACACCGGGGAGCTGTTTTTT.

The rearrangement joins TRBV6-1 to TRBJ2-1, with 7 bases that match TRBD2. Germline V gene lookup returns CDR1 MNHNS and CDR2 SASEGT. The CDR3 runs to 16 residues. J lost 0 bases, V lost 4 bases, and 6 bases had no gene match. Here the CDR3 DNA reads TGTGCCAGCAGTGGTACTAGCGAGAGCTCCTACAATGAGCAGTTCTTC. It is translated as CASSGTSESSYNEQFF.

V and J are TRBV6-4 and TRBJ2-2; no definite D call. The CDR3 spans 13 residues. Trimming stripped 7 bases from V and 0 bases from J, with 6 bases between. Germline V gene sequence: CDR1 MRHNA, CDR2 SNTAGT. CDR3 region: CASKAPNTGELFF. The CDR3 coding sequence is TGTGCCAGCAAAGCGCCGAACACCGGGGAGCTGTTTTTT.

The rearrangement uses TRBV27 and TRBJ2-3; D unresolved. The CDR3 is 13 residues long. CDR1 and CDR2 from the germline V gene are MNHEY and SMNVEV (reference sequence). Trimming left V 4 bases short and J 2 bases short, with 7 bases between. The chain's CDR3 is CASSSSVTDTQYF. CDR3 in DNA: TGTGCCAGCAGTTCCTCGGTCACAGATACGCAGTATTTT.

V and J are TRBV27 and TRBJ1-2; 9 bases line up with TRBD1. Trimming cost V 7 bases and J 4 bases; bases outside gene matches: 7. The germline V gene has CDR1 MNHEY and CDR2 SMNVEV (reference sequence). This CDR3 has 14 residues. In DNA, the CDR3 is TGTGCCAGCAATCCGGGACAGGGCGTCTATGGCTACACCTTC. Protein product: CASNPGQGVYGYTF.

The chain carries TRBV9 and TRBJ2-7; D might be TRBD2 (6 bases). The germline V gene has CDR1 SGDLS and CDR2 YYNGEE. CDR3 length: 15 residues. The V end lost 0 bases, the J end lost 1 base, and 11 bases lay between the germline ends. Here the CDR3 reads CASSVEPGVSYEQYF. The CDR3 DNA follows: TGTGCCAGCAGCGTAGAGCCGGGGGTATCCTACGAGCAGTACTTC.

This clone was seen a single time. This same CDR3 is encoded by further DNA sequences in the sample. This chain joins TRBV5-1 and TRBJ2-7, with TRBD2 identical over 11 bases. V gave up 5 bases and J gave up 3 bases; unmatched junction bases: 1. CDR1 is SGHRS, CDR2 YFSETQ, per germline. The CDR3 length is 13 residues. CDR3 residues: CASRLAGGYEQYF. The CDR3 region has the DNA TGCGCCAGCAGGCTAGCGGGAGGCTACGAGCAGTACTTC.

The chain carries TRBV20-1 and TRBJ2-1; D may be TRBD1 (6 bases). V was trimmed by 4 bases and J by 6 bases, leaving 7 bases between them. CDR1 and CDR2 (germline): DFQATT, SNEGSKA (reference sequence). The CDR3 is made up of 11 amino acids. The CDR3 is CSAIQGNEQFF. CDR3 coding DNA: TGCAGTGCTATACAGGGCAATGAGCAGTTCTTC.

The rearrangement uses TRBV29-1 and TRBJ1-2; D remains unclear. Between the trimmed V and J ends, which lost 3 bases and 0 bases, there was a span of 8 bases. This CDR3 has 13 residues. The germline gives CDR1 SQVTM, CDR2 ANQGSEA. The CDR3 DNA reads TGCAGCGTTGACGGCCCAGCTAACTATGGCTACACCTTC. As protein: CSVDGPANYGYTF.

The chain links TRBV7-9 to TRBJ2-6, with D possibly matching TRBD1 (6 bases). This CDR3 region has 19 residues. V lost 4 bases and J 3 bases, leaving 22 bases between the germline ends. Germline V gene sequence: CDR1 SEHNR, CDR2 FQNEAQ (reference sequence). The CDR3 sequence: CASSYQSRGPRFGANVLTF. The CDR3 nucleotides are TGTGCCAGCAGCTATCAATCCAGGGGCCCTCGATTTGGGGCCAACGTCCTGACTTTC.

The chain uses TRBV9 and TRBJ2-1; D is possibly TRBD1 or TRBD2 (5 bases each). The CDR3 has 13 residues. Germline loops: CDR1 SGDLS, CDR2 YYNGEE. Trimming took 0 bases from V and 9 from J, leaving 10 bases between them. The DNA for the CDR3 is TGTGCCAGCAGCGTAGTCCGGGACGGTGAGCAGTTCTTC. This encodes CASSVVRDGEQFF.

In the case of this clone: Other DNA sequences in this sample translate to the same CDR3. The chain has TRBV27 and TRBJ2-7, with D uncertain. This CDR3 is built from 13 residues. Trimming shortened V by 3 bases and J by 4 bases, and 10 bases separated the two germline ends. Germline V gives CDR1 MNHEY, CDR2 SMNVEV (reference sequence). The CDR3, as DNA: TGTGCCAGCAGTTTCAGGTCGTCATACGAGCAGTACTTC. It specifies CASSFRSSYEQYF.

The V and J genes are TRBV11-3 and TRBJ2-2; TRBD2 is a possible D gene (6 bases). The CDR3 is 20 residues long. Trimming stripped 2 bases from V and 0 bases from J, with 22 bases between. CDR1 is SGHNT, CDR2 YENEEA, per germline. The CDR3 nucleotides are TGTGCCAGCAGCTTAACCCTCGGGAGAGGGCTCCCTTCGAACACCGGGGAGCTGTTTTTT. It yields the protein CASSLTLGRGLPSNTGELFF.

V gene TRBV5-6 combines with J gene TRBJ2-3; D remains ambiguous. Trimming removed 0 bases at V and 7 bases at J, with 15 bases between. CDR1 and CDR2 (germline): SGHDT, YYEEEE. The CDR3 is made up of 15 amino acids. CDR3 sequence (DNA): TGTGCCAGCAGCTTGGCCTACGAATCGAGTAATACGCAGTATTTT. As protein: CASSLAYESSNTQYF.